This T cell receptor (beta chain) was identified during a study of OX40 agonist ivuxolimab in advanced cancers. This clone was found once. No antigen is known for it. The germline V gene has CDR1 SGHTA and CDR2 FQGNSA. Trimming removed 5 bases at V and 3 bases at J, with 17 bases between. This CDR3 has 15 residues. Findings and limits, study-wide: The antigens recognized by the expanded peripheral T cells, that is their antigen specificity, were not determined.

TCRdb's copy holds only in-frame clones and misses some; the assay was immunoSEQ multiplex PCR. The sample lists 60,000 or so clones, approximately 85% occurring once. The sequencing here drew on CD4+ or CD8+ T cells sorted from blood, taken in a trial of the OX40 agonist ivuxolimab. This sequence was found in an adult with an advanced solid tumor such as melanoma, head and neck, liver or kidney cancer. The rearrangement uses TRBV7-2 and TRBJ2-7; no firm D call. CDR3 in DNA: TGTGCCAGCAGCGAAACGTCAAACCCACTCTACGAGCAGTACTTC. As protein: CASSETSNPLYEQYF.